The entry below describes one T cell receptor (beta chain). The specificity of this receptor is unknown. Per-nucleotide qualities are absent, and no much larger clonotype sits a single base away. The collaborating institutions used their own protocols to collect whole blood in K2EDTA tubes. For TCRbeta analysis, collaborator samples were shipped as frozen whole blood, as isolated PBMCs, or as DNA extracted from either sample type. These data belong to a study of blood T cell repertoires in COVID-19 (dated by TCRdb to 2020 to 2021). General notes on the study: Collaborator samples came from the United States, Italy and Spain and covered acute and convalescent phases of COVID-19. The prospective study material was composed of cDNA or gDNA derived from T cells, B-cell-depleted T cells, or PBMCs. Subjects who had been exposed to COVID-19, were actively infected with it, or had recovered from it provided the deeply sampled blood TCRbeta repertoires that made up the dataset. The repertoires were made available in a free public database intended to serve as a resource for research on the immune response to SARS-CoV-2. Samples came from the ongoing ImmuneRACE study (first 160 participants) plus 1,254 subjects from 6 global collaborators. The sample metadata nearly always contained a de-identified subject ID, COVID-19 status, age in years and sex. Where HLA class I and class II types were available, the types were taken from metadata supplied by the sample provider, not from assay-based typing. What the authors observed across the whole study: The quantity of clinical and demographic metadata differed by source and by participant and was supplied without curation.

TCRbeta CDR3 regions were amplified from genomic DNA by means of the immunoSEQ Assay, a bias-controlled multiplex PCR. As for the original processing: Within the assay, amplification of reference gene primers was used to estimate how many nucleated cells each sample contained. To quantify the absolute abundance of each unique TCRbeta CDR3 rearrangement, sequence reads were collapsed and filtered. For each sample, productive Simpson clonality was calculated as the square root of Simpson's diversity index across productive rearrangements. The clones in this table, taken by TCRdb from immuneACCESS, are in-frame only. Not every clone is retained; where verified, under half of the shortfall comes from an unresolved V gene, and the cause of the rest is unknown. Clone size and the V and J calls come from that table; the DNA yielded D and trimming. The sample includes about 75,000 clones, with approximately 87% observed a single time. Roughly 2.5% of the sample is taken by the ten largest.

This receptor was taken from a human donor in a cohort sampled during active COVID-19. The sequenced sample was peripheral blood.

The CDR3 region reads CASSLGGLAGGRETQYF. The nucleotides read TGTGCCAGCAGCTTAGGAGGACTAGCCGGAGGGCGGGAGACCCAGTACTTC. The rearrangement combines TRBV7-2 with TRBJ2-5, with 8 bases matching TRBD2. The CDR3, cysteine through phenylalanine, is 17 amino acids long. Just CDR3 DNA is preserved here, 51 bases in frame from base 1. CDR1 is given as SGHTA and CDR2 as FQGNSA, both from the germline V gene. The germline V and J ends show losses of 1 base and 5 bases respectively, and no gene match explains 12 bases of the junction.